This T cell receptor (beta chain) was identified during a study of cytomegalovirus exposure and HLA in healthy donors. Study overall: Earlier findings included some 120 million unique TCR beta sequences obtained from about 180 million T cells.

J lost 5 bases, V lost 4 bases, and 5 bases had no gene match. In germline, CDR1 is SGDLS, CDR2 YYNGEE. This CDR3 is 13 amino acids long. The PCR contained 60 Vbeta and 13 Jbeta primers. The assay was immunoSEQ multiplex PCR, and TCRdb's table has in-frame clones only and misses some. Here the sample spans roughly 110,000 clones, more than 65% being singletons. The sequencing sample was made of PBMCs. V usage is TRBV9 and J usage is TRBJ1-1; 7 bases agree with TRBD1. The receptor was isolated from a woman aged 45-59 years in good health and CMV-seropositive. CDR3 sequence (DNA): TGTGCCAGCAGCCCCAGGGGGGTGACTGAAGCTTTCTTT. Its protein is CASSPRGVTEAFF. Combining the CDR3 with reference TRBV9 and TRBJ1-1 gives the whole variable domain DSGVTQTPKHLITATGQRVTLRCSPRSGDLSVYWYQQSLDQGLQFLIQYYNGEERAKGNILERFSAQQFPDLHSELNLSSLELGDSALYFCASSPRGVTEAFFGQGTRLTVV.